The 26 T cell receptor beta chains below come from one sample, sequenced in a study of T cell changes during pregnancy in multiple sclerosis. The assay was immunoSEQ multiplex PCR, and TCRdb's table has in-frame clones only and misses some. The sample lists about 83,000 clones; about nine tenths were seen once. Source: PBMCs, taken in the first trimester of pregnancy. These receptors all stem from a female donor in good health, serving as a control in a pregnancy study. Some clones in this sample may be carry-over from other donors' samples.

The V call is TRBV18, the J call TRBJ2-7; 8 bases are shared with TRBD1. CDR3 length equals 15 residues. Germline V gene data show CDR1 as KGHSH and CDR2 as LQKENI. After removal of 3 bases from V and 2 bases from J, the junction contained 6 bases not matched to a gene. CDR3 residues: CASSPPGTGAYEQYF. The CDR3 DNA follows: TGTGCCAGCTCACCCCCCGGGACAGGAGCCTACGAGCAGTACTTC.

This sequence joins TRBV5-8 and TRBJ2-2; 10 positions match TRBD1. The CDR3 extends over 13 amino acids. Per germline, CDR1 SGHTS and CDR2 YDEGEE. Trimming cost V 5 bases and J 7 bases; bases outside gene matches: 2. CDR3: CASRTGGVGELFF. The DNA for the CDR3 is TGTGCCAGCAGGACAGGGGGCGTCGGGGAGCTGTTTTTT.

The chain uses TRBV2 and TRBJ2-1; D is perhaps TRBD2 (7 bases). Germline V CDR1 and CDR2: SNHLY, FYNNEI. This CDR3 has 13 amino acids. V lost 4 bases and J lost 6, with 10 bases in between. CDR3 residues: CASSGGGPNEQFF. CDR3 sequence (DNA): TGTGCCAGCAGTGGCGGGGGCCCCAATGAGCAGTTCTTC. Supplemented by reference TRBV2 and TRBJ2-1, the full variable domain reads EPEVTQTPSHQVTQMGQEVILRCVPISNHLYFYWYRQILGQKVEFLVSFYNNEISEKSEIFDDQFSVERPDGSNFTLKIRSTKLEDSAMYFCASSGGGPNEQFFGPGTRLTVL.

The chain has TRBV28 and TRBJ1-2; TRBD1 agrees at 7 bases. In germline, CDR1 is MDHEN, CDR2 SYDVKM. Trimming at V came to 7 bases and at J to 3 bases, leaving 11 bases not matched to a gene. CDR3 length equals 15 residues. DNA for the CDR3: TGTGCCAGCAACGGGCAGGGGGAAGGCTACTATGGCTACACCTTC. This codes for CASNGQGEGYYGYTF.

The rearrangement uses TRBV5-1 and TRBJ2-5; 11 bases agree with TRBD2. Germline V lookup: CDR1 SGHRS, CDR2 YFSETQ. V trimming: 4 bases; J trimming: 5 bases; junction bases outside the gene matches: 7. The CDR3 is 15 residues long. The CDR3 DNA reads TGCGCCAGCAGCGGTTCGGGGACTAGCGGTGAGACCCAGTACTTC. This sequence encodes CASSGSGTSGETQYF.

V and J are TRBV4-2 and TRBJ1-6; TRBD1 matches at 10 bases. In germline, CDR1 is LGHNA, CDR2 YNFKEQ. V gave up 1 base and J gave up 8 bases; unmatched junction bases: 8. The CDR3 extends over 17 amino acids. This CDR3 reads CASSQVGRTGGHSPLHF. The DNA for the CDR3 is TGTGCCAGCAGCCAAGTTGGTCGGACAGGGGGGCATTCACCCCTCCACTTT.

The CDR3 bases are TGTGCCAGCAGCCTCGGGACAGGGGGCGAGCAGTACTTC. Translated, it gives CASSLGTGGEQYF. V and J are TRBV7-8 and TRBJ2-7, with 11 bases matching TRBD1. Germline V gene sequence: CDR1 SGHVS, CDR2 FQNEAQ. V lost 5 bases and J lost 6; bases outside the gene matches: 3. The CDR3 has 13 amino acids.

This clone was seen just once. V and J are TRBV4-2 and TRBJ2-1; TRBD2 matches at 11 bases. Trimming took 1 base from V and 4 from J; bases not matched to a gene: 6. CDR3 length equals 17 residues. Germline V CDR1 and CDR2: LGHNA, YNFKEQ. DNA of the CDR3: TGTGCCAGCAGCCAAGGGGTTAGCGGGAGGGGGTACAATGAGCAGTTCTTC. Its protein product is CASSQGVSGRGYNEQFF.

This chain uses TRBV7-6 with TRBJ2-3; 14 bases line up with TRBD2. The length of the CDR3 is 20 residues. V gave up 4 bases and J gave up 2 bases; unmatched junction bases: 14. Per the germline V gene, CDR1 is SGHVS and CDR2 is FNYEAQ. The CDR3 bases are TGTGCCAGCAGCTCATACATACCAGGGACTAGCGGGGGTAACACAGATACGCAGTATTTT. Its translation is CASSSYIPGTSGGNTDTQYF.

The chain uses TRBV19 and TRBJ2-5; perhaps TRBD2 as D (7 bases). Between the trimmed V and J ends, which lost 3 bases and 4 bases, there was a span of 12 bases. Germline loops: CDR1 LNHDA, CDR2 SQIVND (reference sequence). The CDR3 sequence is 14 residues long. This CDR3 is CASSIRGAGETQYF. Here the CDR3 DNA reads TGTGCCAGTAGTATTCGGGGGGCAGGAGAGACCCAGTACTTC.

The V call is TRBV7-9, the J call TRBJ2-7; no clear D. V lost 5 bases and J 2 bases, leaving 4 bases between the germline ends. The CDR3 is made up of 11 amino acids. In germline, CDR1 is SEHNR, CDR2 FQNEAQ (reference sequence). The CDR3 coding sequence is TGTGCCAGCAGCCCGGCCTACGAGCAGTACTTC. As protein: CASSPAYEQYF.

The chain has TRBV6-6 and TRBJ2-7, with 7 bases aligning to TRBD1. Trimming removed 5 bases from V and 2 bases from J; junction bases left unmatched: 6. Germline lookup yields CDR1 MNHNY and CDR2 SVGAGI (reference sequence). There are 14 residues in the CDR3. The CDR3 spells CASSRTGTAYEQYF. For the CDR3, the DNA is TGTGCCAGCAGTCGAACCGGGACAGCCTACGAGCAGTACTTC.

The chain's CDR3 is CASWDRVSEQYF. The CDR3 DNA follows: TGTGCCAGTTGGGACAGGGTCAGCGAGCAGTACTTC. The chain couples TRBV19 to TRBJ2-7, with 9 bases that match TRBD1. V lost 8 bases and J lost 6; bases outside the gene matches: 5. The CDR3 consists of 12 residues. Germline CDR1 LNHDA, CDR2 SQIVND (reference sequence). The variable domain in full, with the rest retrieved from reference TRBV19 and TRBJ2-7, is DGGITQSPKYLFRKEGQNVTLSCEQNLNHDAMYWYRQDPGQGLRLIYYSQIVNDFQKGDIAEGYSVSREKKESFPLTVTSAQKNPTAFYLCASWDRVSEQYFGPGTRLTVT.

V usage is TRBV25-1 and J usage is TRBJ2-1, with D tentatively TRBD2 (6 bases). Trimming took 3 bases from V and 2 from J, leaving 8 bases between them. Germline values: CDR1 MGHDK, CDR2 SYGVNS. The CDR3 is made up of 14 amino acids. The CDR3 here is CASSEAGPYNEQFF. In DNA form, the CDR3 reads TGTGCCAGCAGTGAGGCGGGACCCTACAATGAGCAGTTCTTC.

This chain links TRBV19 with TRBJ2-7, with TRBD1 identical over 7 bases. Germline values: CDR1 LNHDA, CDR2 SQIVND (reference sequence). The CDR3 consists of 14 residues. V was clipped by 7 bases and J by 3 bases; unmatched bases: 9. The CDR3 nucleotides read TGTGCCAGTAAAGTGGCAGGGGGATTCTACGAGCAGTACTTC. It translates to CASKVAGGFYEQYF. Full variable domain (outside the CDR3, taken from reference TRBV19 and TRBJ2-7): DGGITQSPKYLFRKEGQNVTLSCEQNLNHDAMYWYRQDPGQGLRLIYYSQIVNDFQKGDIAEGYSVSREKKESFPLTVTSAQKNPTAFYLCASKVAGGFYEQYFGPGTRLTVT.

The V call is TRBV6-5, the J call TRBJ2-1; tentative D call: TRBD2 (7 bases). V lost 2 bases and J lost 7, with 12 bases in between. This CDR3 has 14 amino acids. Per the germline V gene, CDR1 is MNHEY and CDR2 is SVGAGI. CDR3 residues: CASSYAGAWNEQFF. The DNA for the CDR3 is TGTGCCAGCAGTTACGCGGGGGCGTGGAATGAGCAGTTCTTC.

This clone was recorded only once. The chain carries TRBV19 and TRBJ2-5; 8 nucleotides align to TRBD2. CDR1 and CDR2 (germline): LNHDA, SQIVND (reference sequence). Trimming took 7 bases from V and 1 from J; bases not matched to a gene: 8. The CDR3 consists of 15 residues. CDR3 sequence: CASTPTSAVQETQYF. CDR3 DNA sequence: TGTGCCAGTACCCCGACTAGCGCAGTCCAAGAGACCCAGTACTTC.

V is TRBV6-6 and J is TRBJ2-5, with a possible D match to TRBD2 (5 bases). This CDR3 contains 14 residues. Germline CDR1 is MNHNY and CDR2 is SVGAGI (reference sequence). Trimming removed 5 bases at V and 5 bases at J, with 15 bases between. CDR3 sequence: CASSPPPGGETQYF. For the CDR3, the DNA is TGTGCCAGCAGTCCCCCACCTGGCGGGGAGACCCAGTACTTC.

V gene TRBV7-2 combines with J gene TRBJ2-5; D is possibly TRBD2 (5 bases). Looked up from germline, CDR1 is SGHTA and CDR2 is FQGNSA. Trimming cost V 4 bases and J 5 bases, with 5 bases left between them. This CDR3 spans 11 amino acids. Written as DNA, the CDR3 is TGTGCCAGCAGCTGGGAGGAGACCCAGTACTTC. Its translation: CASSWEETQYF.

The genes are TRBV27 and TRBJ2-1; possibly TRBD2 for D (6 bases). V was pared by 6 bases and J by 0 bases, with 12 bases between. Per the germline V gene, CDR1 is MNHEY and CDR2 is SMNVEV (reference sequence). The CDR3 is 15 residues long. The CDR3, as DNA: TGTGCCAGCAGCCAACTCGGGAGCTCCTACAATGAGCAGTTCTTC. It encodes CASSQLGSSYNEQFF.

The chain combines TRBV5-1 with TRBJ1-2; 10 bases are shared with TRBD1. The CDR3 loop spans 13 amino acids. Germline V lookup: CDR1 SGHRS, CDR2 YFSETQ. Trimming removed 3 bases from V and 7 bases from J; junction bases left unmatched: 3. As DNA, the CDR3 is TGCGCCAGCAGCTCCCGGGACAGGGGTGGCTACACCTTC. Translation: CASSSRDRGGYTF.

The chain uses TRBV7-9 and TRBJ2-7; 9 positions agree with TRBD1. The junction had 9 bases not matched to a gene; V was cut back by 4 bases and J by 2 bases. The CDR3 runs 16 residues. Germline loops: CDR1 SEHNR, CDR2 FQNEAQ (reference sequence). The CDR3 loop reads CASSWPPGQGTYEQYF. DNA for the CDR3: TGTGCCAGCAGCTGGCCCCCGGGACAGGGAACCTACGAGCAGTACTTC.

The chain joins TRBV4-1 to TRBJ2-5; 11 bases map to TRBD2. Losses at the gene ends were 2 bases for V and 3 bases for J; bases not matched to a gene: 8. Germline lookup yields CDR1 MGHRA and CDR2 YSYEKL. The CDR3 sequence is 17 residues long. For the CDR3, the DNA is TGCGCCAGCAGCCAATTGGGACTAGCGGAAACAAAAGAGACCCAGTACTTC. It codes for CASSQLGLAETKETQYF.

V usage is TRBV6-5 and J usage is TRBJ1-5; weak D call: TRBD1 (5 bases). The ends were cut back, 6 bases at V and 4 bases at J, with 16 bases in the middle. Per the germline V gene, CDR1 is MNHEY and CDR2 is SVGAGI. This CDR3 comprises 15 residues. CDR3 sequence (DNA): TGTGCCAGCAGCCCCGGGGGAGCTGGGAATCAGCCCCAGCATTTT. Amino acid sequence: CASSPGGAGNQPQHF.

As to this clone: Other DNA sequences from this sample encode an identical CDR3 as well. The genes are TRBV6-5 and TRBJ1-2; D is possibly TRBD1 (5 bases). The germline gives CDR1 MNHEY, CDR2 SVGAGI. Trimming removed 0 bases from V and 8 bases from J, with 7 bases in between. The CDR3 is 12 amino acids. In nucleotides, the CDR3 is TGTGCCAGCAGTTACTCGGGGGGGGGCTACACCTTC. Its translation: CASSYSGGGYTF.

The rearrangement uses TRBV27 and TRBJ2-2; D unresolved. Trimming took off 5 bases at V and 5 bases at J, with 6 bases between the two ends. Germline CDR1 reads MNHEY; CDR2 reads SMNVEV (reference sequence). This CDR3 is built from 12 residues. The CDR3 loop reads CASSPSTGELFF. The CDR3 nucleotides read TGTGCCAGCAGTCCGAGTACCGGGGAGCTGTTTTTT.